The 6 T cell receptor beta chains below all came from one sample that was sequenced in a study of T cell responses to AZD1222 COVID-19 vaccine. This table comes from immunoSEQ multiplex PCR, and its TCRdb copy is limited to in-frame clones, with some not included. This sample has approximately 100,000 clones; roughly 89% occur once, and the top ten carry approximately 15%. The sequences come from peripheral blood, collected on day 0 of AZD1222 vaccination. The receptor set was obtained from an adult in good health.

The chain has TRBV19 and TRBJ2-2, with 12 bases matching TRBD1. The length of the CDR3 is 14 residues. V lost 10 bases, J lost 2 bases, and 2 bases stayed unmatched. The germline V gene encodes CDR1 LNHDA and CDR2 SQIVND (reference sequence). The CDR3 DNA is TGTGCCATGGGGACAGGGGGCAACACCGGGGAGCTGTTTTTT. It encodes CAMGTGGNTGELFF.

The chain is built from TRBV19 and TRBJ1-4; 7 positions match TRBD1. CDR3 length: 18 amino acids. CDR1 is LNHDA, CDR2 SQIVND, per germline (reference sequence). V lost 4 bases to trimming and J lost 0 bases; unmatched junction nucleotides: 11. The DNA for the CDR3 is TGTGCCAGTAGTAAATACTACAGGGGATATTCAACTAATGAAAAACTGTTTTTT. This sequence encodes CASSKYYRGYSTNEKLFF.

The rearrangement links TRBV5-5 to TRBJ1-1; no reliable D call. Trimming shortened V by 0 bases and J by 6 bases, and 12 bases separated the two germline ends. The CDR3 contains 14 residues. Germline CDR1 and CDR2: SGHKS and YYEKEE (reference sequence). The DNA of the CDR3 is TGTGCCAGCAGCTTGGTGAATGCTCAGGCTGAAGCTTTCTTT. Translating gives CASSLVNAQAEAFF.

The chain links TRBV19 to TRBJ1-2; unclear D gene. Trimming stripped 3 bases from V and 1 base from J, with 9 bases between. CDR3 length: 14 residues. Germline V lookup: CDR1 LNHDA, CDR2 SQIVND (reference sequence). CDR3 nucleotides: TGTGCCAGTAGTATTGCCGGCGTTAACTATGGCTACACCTTC. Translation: CASSIAGVNYGYTF.

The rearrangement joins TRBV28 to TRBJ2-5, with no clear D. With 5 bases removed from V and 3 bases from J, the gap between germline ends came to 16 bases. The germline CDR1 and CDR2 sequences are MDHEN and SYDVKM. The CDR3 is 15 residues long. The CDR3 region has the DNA TGTGCCAGCAGTCCTACTCCGTTGCCCAAAGAGACCCAGTACTTC. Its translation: CASSPTPLPKETQYF.

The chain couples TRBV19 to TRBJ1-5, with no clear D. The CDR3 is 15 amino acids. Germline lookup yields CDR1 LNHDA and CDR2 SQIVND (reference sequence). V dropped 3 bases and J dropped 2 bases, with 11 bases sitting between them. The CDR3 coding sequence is TGTGCCAGTAGTATCGTTTGGCAGGGCAATCAGCCCCAGCATTTT. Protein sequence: CASSIVWQGNQPQHF. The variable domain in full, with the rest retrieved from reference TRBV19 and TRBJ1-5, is DGGITQSPKYLFRKEGQNVTLSCEQNLNHDAMYWYRQDPGQGLRLIYYSQIVNDFQKGDIAEGYSVSREKKESFPLTVTSAQKNPTAFYLCASSIVWQGNQPQHFGDGTRLSIL.